This is a list of T cell receptor beta chains from one sample in a study of blood T cell repertoires in COVID-19. Using immunoSEQ multiplex PCR, the repertoire was profiled, and TCRdb retains in-frame clones only, with some absent. The data show some 78,000 clones, around 88% seen once. Input material: peripheral blood. These TCRs come from a woman older than 75 with active or convalescent COVID-19. Each CDR3 is given with its conserved first and last residue. The size entry is marked missing in some rows and otherwise reads once, few, many or a size class.

NA,TRBV6-2/TRBV6-3,CASSRQGVAYEQYF
few,TRBV19,CASTPGDRTNYGYTF
NA,TRBV7-2,CASSPQETQYF
NA,TRBV27,CASRLQGNSPLHF
NA,TRBV27,CASRLTGSGELFF
NA,TRBV3-1/TRBV3-2,CASSEGLAVGTQYF
NA,TRBV29-1,CSASDRTAYEQYF
NA,TRBV7-9,CASSFEATEAFF
few,TRBV18,CASSPVAGAYEQYF
NA,TRBV9,CASSFSGETQYF
NA,TRBV5-8,CASRLVGYSTDTQYF
NA,TRBV6-5,CASTMGGTNYEQYF
NA,TRBV6-5,CASSIQQGAATEAFF
once,TRBV30,CAWIGGDEKLFF
NA,TRBV12-3/TRBV12-4,CASSSILEPQHF
NA,TRBV12-3/TRBV12-4,CASSPGRGTQYF
NA,TRBV18,CASSPFGGDLGYNEQFF
NA,TRBV5-4,CASSLSGTDTQYF
NA,TRBV3-1/TRBV3-2,CASSQLGIAGVGETQYF
NA,TRBV19,CASSSPGLAGTYEQYF
NA,TRBV28,CASYSGSAPYEQYF
NA,TRBV9,CASSVGGAQETQYF
once,TRBV6-5,CASRRQGAVGELFF
few,TRBV27,CASRQSSYNSPLHF
NA,TRBV18,CASSPINGNTEAFF
NA,TRBV19,CASSIGGAGNSPLHF
NA,TRBV7-2,CASSLREDGTQYF
NA,TRBV19,CASSLRQGSTEAFF
once,TRBV7-2,CASSYSPGSPEAFF
NA,TRBV2,CASSEMWGSSSGANVLTF
NA,TRBV6-1,CASSEGQGRVYEQYF
few,TRBV14,CASSRTGSDGYTF
NA,TRBV15,CATGSGTEQPQHF
NA,TRBV7-3,CASSLISQETQYF
NA,TRBV7-2,CASSFLAGDPAVYTQYF
NA,TRBV5-1,CASSNSRGGKETQYF
NA,TRBV19,CASSEKRQGNLYGANVLTF
NA,TRBV9,CASSVAGLAGAGELFF
NA,TRBV28,CASRVVGGRKNEQYF
NA,TRBV20-1,CSASMAEYGYTF
many,TRBV11-2,CASSRLTRGSGYTF
NA,TRBV4-3,CASSQADRESEQYF
NA,TRBV7-2,CASSLARERYNEQFF
NA,TRBV5-6,CASSPGLAGPNEQFF
NA,TRBV30,CAWSVGQGQTEAFF
NA,TRBV19,CASLPAGGRGYGYTF
NA,TRBV9,CASSVAWDSVWEQYF
NA,TRBV2,CASSELELVQETQYF
NA,TRBV19,CASARGGTEAFF
NA,TRBV5-1,CATRLRGRGETQYF
NA,TRBV7-2,CASSPTLAGAQETQYF
few,TRBV3-1/TRBV3-2,CASSQGSGSGDRYEQYF
NA,TRBV7-2,CASSPEGATDTQYF
NA,TRBV5-1,CASSAQGREKLFF
NA,TRBV28,CASSLLAGGGYNEQFF
NA,TRBV4-1,CASRRLDTSTNEKLFF
NA,TRBV5-1,CASSPRGSNGGTDTQYF
NA,TRBV4-2,CASSQVGTGAFGYTF
once,TRBV9,CASSAGTSGEWGTQYF